A single sample is the source of the 21 T cell receptor beta chains below, sequenced in a study of cytomegalovirus exposure and HLA in healthy donors. Primers: 60 Vbeta forward and 13 Jbeta reverse. Using immunoSEQ multiplex PCR, the repertoire was profiled, and TCRdb retains in-frame clones only, with some absent. Of around 120,000 clones in the sample, approximately 68% were seen once. The sequenced material came from PBMCs. These receptor sequences come from a man aged 30 to 45 in good health and CMV-seropositive.

This clone was seen only a few times. V is TRBV5-4 and J is TRBJ2-2; D not certain. From germline, CDR1 is SGHNT and CDR2 YYREEE (reference sequence). The CDR3 length is 13 residues. V was pared by 4 bases and J by 3 bases, with 7 bases between. CDR3 coding DNA: TGTGCCAGCAGCCAGGTCGACACCGGGGAGCTGTTTTTT. Its protein product is CASSQVDTGELFF.

The chain couples TRBV5-4 to TRBJ2-3; 10 bases fit TRBD2. V lost 2 bases to trimming and J lost 4 bases; unmatched junction nucleotides: 7. From germline, CDR1 is SGHNT and CDR2 YYREEE (reference sequence). The CDR3 has 16 amino acids. In DNA, the CDR3 is TGTGCCAGCAGCTTCCCCCTAGCGGGAGCGGCAGATACGCAGTATTTT. This translates into CASSFPLAGAADTQYF.

The V call is TRBV7-3, the J call TRBJ1-2; D call uncertain. V was pared by 2 bases and J by 5 bases, with 9 bases between. The CDR3 extends over 13 amino acids. Germline CDR1 is SGHTA and CDR2 is FQGTGA. CDR3 in amino acids: CASSLVARYGYTF. CDR3 nucleotide sequence: TGTGCCAGCAGCTTAGTTGCCAGGTATGGCTACACCTTC.

The chain uses TRBV6-1 and TRBJ2-7; possible D gene TRBD1, 5 bases. This CDR3 spans 15 amino acids. V was cut by 8 bases and J by 3 bases, with 20 bases left in between. Germline V gene lookup returns CDR1 MNHNS and CDR2 SASEGT. CDR3 DNA: TGTGCCAGCTCCTTCTATATGGGGCAGGGCTACGAGCAGTACTTC. Translated, it gives CASSFYMGQGYEQYF.

The CDR3 region has the DNA TGTGCCAGTAGTATGTATCAGACCCAGTACTTC. Residues: CASSMYQTQYF. J is TRBJ2-5 and V is TRBV19; D is unclear. Germline V gene data show CDR1 as LNHDA and CDR2 as SQIVND (reference sequence). CDR3 size: 11 residues. Trimming stripped 3 bases from V and 6 bases from J, with 5 bases between.

This clone was recorded a few times. This sequence joins TRBV19 and TRBJ1-2; D possibly corresponds to TRBD1 (5 bases). Trimming removed 3 bases at V and 8 bases at J, with 16 bases between. In germline, CDR1 is LNHDA, CDR2 SQIVND (reference sequence). This CDR3 comprises 14 residues. CDR3 DNA: TGTGCCAGTAGTATGATAGCCCGGAGGGACGGCTACACCTTC. This codes for CASSMIARRDGYTF.

The CDR3 sequence is CASSPRQDNQPQHF. The CDR3 coding sequence is TGTGCCAGCAGCCCTCGACAGGACAATCAGCCCCAGCATTTT. The chain links TRBV6-5 to TRBJ1-5; perhaps TRBD1 as D (6 bases). This CDR3 comprises 14 residues. Germline loops: CDR1 MNHEY, CDR2 SVGAGI. Trimming shortened V by 6 bases and J by 3 bases, and 12 bases separated the two germline ends.

This clone appeared a few times. V and J are TRBV19 and TRBJ2-7; 11 bases align to TRBD1. The CDR3 sequence is 14 residues long. After removal of 9 bases from V and 6 bases from J, the junction contained 10 bases not matched to a gene. Germline CDR1 reads LNHDA; CDR2 reads SQIVND (reference sequence). The CDR3 nucleotides read TGTGCCAGCAGAAGGACAGGGGGCCAGAGCGAGCAGTACTTC. Amino acids: CASRRTGGQSEQYF.

V is TRBV5-4 and J is TRBJ2-3; 10 bases agree with TRBD1. With V trimmed by 5 bases and J by 9 bases, 12 bases remained unmatched. There are 15 residues in the CDR3. CDR1 SGHNT and CDR2 YYREEE come from the germline V gene (reference sequence). The CDR3 spells CASSPSGTGVGTQYF. The DNA of the CDR3 is TGTGCCAGCAGTCCCTCCGGGACAGGGGTCGGGACGCAGTATTTT.

This clone was seen a handful of times. The rearrangement links TRBV2 to TRBJ1-4, with 8 positions matching TRBD1. The CDR3 loop spans 19 amino acids. After removal of 4 bases from V and 3 bases from J, the junction contained 16 bases not matched to a gene. Germline-derived CDR1 and CDR2 are SNHLY and FYNNEI. The CDR3 DNA is TGTGCCAGCAGTGGTTTGTTGGGCAGGGGGCTGGTAGCTAATGAAAAACTGTTTTTT. Translation gives CASSGLLGRGLVANEKLFF. Based on the CDR3 plus reference TRBV2 and TRBJ1-4, the full variable domain is EPEVTQTPSHQVTQMGQEVILRCVPISNHLYFYWYRQILGQKVEFLVSFYNNEISEKSEIFDDQFSVERPDGSNFTLKIRSTKLEDSAMYFCASSGLLGRGLVANEKLFFGSGTQLSVL.

The rearrangement uses TRBV7-2 and TRBJ2-5; 9 bases are a match to TRBD1. The V gene's germline CDR1 is SGHTA and CDR2 FQGNSA. The CDR3 has 17 amino acids. The ends lost 3 bases at V and 2 bases at J; junction bases unmatched: 10. The CDR3 DNA sequence: TGTGCCAGCAGCTTTCGGTTCGTACAGGGGGCACAAGAGACCCAGTACTTC. Its translation: CASSFRFVQGAQETQYF. The full variable domain, rest sourced from reference TRBV7-2 and TRBJ2-5, is GAGVSQSPSNKVTEKGKDVELRCDPISGHTALYWYRQSLGQGLEFLIYFQGNSAPDKSGLPSDRFSAERTGGSVSTLTIQRTQQEDSAVYLCASSFRFVQGAQETQYFGPGTRLLVL.

V gene TRBV19 combines with J gene TRBJ2-1; D gene uncertain. The V end was cut by 3 bases, the J end by 0 bases, with 6 bases between. This CDR3 is built from 14 residues. Germline values: CDR1 LNHDA, CDR2 SQIVND (reference sequence). This chain's CDR3 is CASSMTRSYNEQFF. CDR3 bases: TGTGCCAGTAGTATGACTCGCTCCTACAATGAGCAGTTCTTC.

This chain links TRBV5-4 with TRBJ2-1, with 13 nucleotides matching TRBD2. The CDR3 runs 18 residues. The J segment lost 4 bases and the V segment lost 4 bases, leaving 11 bases of the junction unmatched. The germline V gene encodes CDR1 SGHNT and CDR2 YYREEE (reference sequence). This CDR3 reads CASSNGLAGERRYNEQFF. The CDR3 bases are TGTGCCAGCAGCAACGGACTAGCGGGAGAACGTAGGTACAATGAGCAGTTCTTC.

This clone was seen a handful of times. The V call is TRBV18, the J call TRBJ2-3; TRBD2 matches 16 bases. Germline lookup yields CDR1 KGHSH and CDR2 LQKENI. The CDR3 runs 20 residues. Trimming at V came to 3 bases and at J to 1 base, leaving 10 bases not matched to a gene. The CDR3 region has the DNA TGTGCCAGCTCACCGGTATTGGGACTAGCGGGAGGGCCGGGCACAGATACGCAGTATTTT. Its protein is CASSPVLGLAGGPGTDTQYF.

The J gene is TRBJ1-2, the V gene TRBV11-2; weak D call: TRBD1 (5 bases). Trimming took off 5 bases at V and 4 bases at J, with 23 bases between the two ends. Germline V gene sequence: CDR1 SGHAT, CDR2 FQNNGV. The CDR3 runs 17 residues. The CDR3 protein is CASSLYRAATALYGYTF. The CDR3 coding sequence is TGTGCCAGCAGCCTTTATCGGGCAGCGACAGCCCTCTATGGCTACACCTTC. The entire variable domain, with the rest obtained from reference TRBV11-2 and TRBJ1-2, is as follows: EAGVAQSPRYKIIEKRQSVAFWCNPISGHATLYWYQQILGQGPKLLIQFQNNGVVDDSQLPKDRFSAERLKGVDSTLKIQPAKLEDSAVYLCASSLYRAATALYGYTFGSGTRLTVV.

This chain's CDR3 is CASSLASGAGSYEQYF. The CDR3 DNA reads TGCGCCAGCAGCTTGGCTTCCGGGGCGGGAAGCTACGAGCAGTACTTC. J is TRBJ2-7 and V is TRBV5-1; possible D gene TRBD2, 6 bases. The CDR3 length is 16 residues. Deletions cut 0 bases from V and 3 bases from J, with 16 bases between. The V gene's germline CDR1 is SGHRS and CDR2 YFSETQ.

V and J are TRBV25-1 and TRBJ2-7; D remains unclear. Deletions cut 2 bases from V and 0 bases from J, with 8 bases between. The CDR3 runs to 14 residues. Looked up from germline, CDR1 is MGHDK and CDR2 is SYGVNS. CDR3: CASSEPAVSYEQYF. CDR3 coding DNA: TGTGCCAGCAGTGAACCTGCAGTCTCCTACGAGCAGTACTTC.

The chain employs TRBV29-1 and TRBJ1-1; no clear D gene. Germline V gene sequence: CDR1 SQVTM, CDR2 ANQGSEA. The V gene lost 1 base and the J gene lost 2 bases, with 11 bases spanning the gap. This CDR3 spans 14 amino acids. Here the CDR3 reads CSVEVGSRNTEAFF. CDR3 nucleotide sequence: TGCAGCGTTGAAGTCGGGAGTCGCAACACTGAAGCTTTCTTT.

V and J are TRBV18 and TRBJ2-5; 9 positions agree with TRBD1. Germline CDR1 KGHSH, CDR2 LQKENI. The V segment lost 5 bases and the J segment 2 bases; nucleotides outside the gene matches: 3. CDR3 size: 14 residues. This CDR3 is CASSRGTGQETQYF. CDR3 nucleotide sequence: TGTGCCAGCTCAAGGGGGACAGGGCAAGAGACCCAGTACTTC.

The chain couples TRBV7-2 to TRBJ2-7, with D perhaps TRBD2 (6 bases). The germline V and J ends were trimmed by 0 bases and 4 bases, with 10 bases remaining between them. The CDR3 contains 14 residues. Germline values: CDR1 SGHTA, CDR2 FQGNSA. CDR3 amino acids: CASSLARLDYEQYF. The CDR3 region has the DNA TGTGCCAGCAGCTTAGCTCGACTAGATTACGAGCAGTACTTC.

J is TRBJ2-1 and V is TRBV7-2; maybe TRBD1 (5 bases). This CDR3 is built from 15 residues. Germline V gene data show CDR1 as SGHTA and CDR2 as FQGNSA. Trimming cost V 1 base and J 3 bases, with 10 bases left between them. The CDR3 DNA is TGTGCCAGCAGCTTAGTGCAGGGTCTCTACAATGAGCAGTTCTTC. It specifies CASSLVQGLYNEQFF.